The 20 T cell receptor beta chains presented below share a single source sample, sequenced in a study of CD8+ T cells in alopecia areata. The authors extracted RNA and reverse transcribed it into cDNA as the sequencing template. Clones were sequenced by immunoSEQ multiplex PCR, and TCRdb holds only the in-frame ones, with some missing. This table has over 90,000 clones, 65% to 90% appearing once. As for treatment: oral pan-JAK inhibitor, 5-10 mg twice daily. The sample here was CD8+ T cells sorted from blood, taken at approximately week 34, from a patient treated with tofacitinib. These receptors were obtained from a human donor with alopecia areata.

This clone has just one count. The CDR3 region has the DNA TGCGCCAGCAGCTTCACGGAGACCTACGAGCAGTACTTC. It translates to CASSFTETYEQYF. The V call is TRBV5-1, the J call TRBJ2-7; D unclear. From germline, CDR1 is SGHRS and CDR2 YFSETQ. CDR3 length: 13 residues. V dropped 2 bases and J dropped 2 bases, with 8 bases sitting between them. Filled out from reference TRBV5-1 and TRBJ2-7, the complete variable domain reads KAGVTQTPRYLIKTRGQQVTLSCSPISGHRSVSWYQQTPGQGLQFLFEYFSETQRNKGNFPGRFSGRQFSNSRSEMNVSTLELGDSALYLCASSFTETYEQYFGPGTRLTVT.

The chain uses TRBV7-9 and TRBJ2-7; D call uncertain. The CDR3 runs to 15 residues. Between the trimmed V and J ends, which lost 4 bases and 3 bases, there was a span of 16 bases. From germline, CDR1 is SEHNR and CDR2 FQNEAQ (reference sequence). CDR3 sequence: CASSSLNSQSYEQYF. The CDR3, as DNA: TGTGCCAGCAGCTCCCTGAACAGTCAAAGCTACGAGCAGTACTTC. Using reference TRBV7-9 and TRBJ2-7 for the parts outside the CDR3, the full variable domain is DTGVSQNPRHKITKRGQNVTFRCDPISEHNRLYWYRQTLGQGPEFLTYFQNEAQLEKSRLLSDRFSAERPKGSFSTLEIQRTEQGDSAMYLCASSSLNSQSYEQYFGPGTRLTVT.

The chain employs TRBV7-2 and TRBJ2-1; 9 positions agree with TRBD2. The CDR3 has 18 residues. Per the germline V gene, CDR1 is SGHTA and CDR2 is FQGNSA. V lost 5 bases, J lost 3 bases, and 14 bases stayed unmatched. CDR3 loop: CASSPGGAGGPNYNEQFF. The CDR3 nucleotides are TGTGCCAGCAGCCCGGGGGGAGCGGGAGGTCCAAACTACAATGAGCAGTTCTTC.

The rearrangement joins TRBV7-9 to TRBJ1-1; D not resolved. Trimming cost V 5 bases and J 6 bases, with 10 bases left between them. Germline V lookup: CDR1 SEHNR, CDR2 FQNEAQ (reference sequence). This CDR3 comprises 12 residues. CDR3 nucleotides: TGTGCCAGCAGCCCCGAGCCCGCTGAAGCTTTCTTT. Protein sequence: CASSPEPAEAFF.

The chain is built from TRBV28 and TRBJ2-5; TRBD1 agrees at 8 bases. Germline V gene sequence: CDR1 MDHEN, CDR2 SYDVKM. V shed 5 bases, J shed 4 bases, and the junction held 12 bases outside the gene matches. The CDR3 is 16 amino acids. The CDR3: CASSQRTGPSLETQYF. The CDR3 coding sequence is TGTGCCAGCAGTCAACGGACAGGGCCATCATTAGAGACCCAGTACTTC.

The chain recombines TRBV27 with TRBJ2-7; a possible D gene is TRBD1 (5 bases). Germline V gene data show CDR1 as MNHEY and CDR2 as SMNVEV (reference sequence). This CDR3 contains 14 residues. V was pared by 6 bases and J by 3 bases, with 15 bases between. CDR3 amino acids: CASSSQGTLYEQYF. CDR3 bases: TGTGCCAGCAGCTCCCAGGGTACCCTCTACGAGCAGTACTTC.

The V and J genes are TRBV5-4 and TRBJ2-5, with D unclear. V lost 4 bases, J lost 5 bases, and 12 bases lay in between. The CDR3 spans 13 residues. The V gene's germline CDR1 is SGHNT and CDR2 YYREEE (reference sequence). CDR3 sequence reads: CASSPGDDETQYF. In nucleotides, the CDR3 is TGTGCCAGCAGCCCAGGAGATGACGAGACCCAGTACTTC.

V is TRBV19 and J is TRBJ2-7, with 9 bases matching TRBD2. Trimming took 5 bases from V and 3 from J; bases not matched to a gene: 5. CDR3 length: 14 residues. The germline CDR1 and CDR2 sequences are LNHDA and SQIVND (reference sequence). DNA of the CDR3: TGTGCCAGTAGTGTCCTAGCGGGGAGCTACGAGCAGTACTTC. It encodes CASSVLAGSYEQYF.

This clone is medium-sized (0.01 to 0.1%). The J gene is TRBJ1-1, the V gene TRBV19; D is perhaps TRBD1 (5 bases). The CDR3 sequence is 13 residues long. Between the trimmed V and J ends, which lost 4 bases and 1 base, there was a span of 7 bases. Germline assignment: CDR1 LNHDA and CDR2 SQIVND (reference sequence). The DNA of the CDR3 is TGTGCCAGTAGTAAGACAGAGAACACTGAAGCTTTCTTT. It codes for CASSKTENTEAFF.

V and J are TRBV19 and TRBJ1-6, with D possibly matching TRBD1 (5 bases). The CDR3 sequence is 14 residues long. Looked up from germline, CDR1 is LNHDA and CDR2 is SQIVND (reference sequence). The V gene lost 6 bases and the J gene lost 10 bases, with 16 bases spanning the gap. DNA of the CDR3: TGTGCCAGTAGCACGGAGAGGGGAGACTCACCCCTCCACTTT. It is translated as CASSTERGDSPLHF.

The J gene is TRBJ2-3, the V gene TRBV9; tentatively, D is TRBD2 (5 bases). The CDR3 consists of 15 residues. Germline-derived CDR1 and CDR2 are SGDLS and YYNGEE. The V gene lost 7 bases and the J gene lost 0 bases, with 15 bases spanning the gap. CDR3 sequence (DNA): TGTGCCAGCTCTGTTTCGGGATCTAGCACAGATACGCAGTATTTT. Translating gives CASSVSGSSTDTQYF.

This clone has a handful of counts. The CDR3 protein is CASSQVSGVDEQYF. The CDR3 bases are TGTGCCAGCAGCCAAGTTAGCGGGGTTGACGAGCAGTACTTC. V and J are TRBV14 and TRBJ2-7; the match to TRBD2 covers 8 bases. The length of the CDR3 is 14 residues. J lost 5 bases, V lost 1 base, and 4 bases had no gene match. Germline V gives CDR1 SGHDN, CDR2 FVKESK.

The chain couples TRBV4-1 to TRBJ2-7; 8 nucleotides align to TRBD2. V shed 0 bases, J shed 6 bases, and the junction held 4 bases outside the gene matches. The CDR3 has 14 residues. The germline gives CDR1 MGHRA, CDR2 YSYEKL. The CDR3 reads CASSQDPGGAEQYF. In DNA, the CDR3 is TGCGCCAGCAGCCAAGATCCCGGGGGGGCCGAGCAGTACTTC.

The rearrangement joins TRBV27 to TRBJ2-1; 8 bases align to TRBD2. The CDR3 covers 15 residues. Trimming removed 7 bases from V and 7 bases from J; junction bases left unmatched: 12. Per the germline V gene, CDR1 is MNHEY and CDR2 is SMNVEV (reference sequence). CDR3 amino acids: CASNSGLDPRNEQFF. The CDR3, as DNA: TGTGCCAGCAATTCGGGACTAGACCCCCGTAATGAGCAGTTCTTC.

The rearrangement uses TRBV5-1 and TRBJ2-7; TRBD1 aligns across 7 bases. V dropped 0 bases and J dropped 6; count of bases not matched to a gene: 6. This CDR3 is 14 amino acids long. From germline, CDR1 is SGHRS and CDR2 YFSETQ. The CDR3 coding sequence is TGCGCCAGCAGCTTGGAGACAGGGTCGGTCGAGCAGTACTTC. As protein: CASSLETGSVEQYF.

CDR3 loop: CASSYSPGGDYGYTF. The CDR3 DNA sequence: TGTGCCAGCAGTTACTCGCCCGGGGGCGACTATGGCTACACCTTC. The chain couples TRBV6-5 to TRBJ1-2; D is possibly TRBD1 (6 bases). Trimming took 0 bases from V and 3 from J, leaving 11 bases between them. The CDR3 is 15 amino acids. The germline gives CDR1 MNHEY, CDR2 SVGAGI.

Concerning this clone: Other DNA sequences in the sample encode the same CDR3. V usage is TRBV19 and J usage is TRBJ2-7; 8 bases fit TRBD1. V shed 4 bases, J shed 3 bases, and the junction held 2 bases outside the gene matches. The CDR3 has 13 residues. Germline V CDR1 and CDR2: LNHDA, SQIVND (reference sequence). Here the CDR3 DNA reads TGTGCCAGTAGTACCGGACAGGGCTACGAGCAGTACTTC. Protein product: CASSTGQGYEQYF.

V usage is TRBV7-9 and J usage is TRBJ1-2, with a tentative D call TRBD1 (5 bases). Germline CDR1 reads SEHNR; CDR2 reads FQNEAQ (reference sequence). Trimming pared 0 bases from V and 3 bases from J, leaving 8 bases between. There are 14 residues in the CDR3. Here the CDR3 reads CASSLAGQYYGYTF. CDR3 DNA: TGTGCCAGCAGCTTAGCGGGGCAGTACTATGGCTACACCTTC.

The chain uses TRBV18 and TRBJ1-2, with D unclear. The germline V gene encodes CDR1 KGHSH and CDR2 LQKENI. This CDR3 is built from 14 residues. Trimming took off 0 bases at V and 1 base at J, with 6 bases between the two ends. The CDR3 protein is CASSPPQINYGYTF. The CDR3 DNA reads TGTGCCAGCTCACCACCCCAGATTAACTATGGCTACACCTTC.

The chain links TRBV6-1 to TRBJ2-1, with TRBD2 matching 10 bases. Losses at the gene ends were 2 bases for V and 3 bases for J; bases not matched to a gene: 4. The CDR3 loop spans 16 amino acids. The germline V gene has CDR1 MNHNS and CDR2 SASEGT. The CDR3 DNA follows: TGTGCCAGCAGTGAATACCTAGCGGGAGTCTACAATGAGCAGTTCTTC. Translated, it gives CASSEYLAGVYNEQFF.